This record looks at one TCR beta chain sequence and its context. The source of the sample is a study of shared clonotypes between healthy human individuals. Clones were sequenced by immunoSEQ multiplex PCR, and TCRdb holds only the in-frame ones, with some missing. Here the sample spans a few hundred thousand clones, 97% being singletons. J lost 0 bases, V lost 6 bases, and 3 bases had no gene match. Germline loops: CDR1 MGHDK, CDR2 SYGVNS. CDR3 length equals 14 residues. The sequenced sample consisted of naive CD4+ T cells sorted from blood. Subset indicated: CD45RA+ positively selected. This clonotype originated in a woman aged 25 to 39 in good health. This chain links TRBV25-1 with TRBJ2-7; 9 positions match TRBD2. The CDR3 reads CASSRLADSYEQYF. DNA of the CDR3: TGTGCCAGCAGCCGACTAGCGGACTCCTACGAGCAGTACTTC.